The 15 T cell receptor beta chains below were found in one sample sequenced in a study of T-cell reconstitution after alpha-beta-depleted transplantation in children. During its preparation, the TCRbeta library received unique molecular identifiers. MiXCR, run by TCRdb on the PCR reads, gives a single entry per CDR3 protein. Here the sample spans 250,000 to 400,000 distinct CDR3 sequences, approximately 23% being singletons. The sequences come from PBMCs, mostly from graft donor cells, collected 180 days after TCRalphabeta/CD19-depleted stem cell transplant. These receptors were obtained from a male patient younger than 18 who had a stem cell transplant for acute lymphoblastic leukemia, so the T cells may come from the graft donor.

This clonotype was recorded a few times. The J gene is TRBJ2-3, the V gene TRBV6-2 or TRBV6-3; 9 nucleotides match TRBD2. V shed 4 bases and J 5 bases; nucleotides not matched to a gene: 4. Per germline, CDR1 MNHEY and CDR2 SVGEGT. The length of the CDR3 is 14 residues. The CDR3 loop reads CASSWASGIDTQYF. CDR3 nucleotides: TGTGCCAGCAGTTGGGCTAGCGGGATAGATACGCAGTATTTT.

The V call is TRBV4-1, the J call TRBJ2-5; possible D gene TRBD1, 6 bases. In germline, CDR1 is MGHRA, CDR2 YSYEKL. Trimming shortened V by 4 bases and J by 5 bases, and 17 bases separated the two germline ends. The CDR3 covers 15 residues. The CDR3: CASSRLQGFRETQYF. CDR3 DNA: TGCGCCAGCAGCCGCCTACAGGGCTTTAGGGAGACCCAGTACTTC.

This clonotype was recorded at least ten times. V gene TRBV5-1 combines with J gene TRBJ1-1; perhaps TRBD1 as D (5 bases). The CDR3 is made up of 12 amino acids. V was cut by 0 bases and J by 7 bases, with 7 bases left in between. Germline V gene data show CDR1 as SGHRS and CDR2 as YFSETQ. CDR3 loop: CASSLGQGEAFF. CDR3 nucleotides: TGCGCCAGCAGCTTGGGGCAGGGTGAAGCTTTCTTT. The full variable domain, in which reference TRBV5-1 and TRBJ1-1 provide the parts outside the CDR3, is KAGVTQTPRYLIKTRGQQVTLSCSPISGHRSVSWYQQTPGQGLQFLFEYFSETQRNKGNFPGRFSGRQFSNSRSEMNVSTLELGDSALYLCASSLGQGEAFFGQGTRLTVV.

This chain joins TRBV24-1 and TRBJ2-1; 10 nucleotides line up with TRBD2. Trimming cost V 3 bases and J 4 bases; bases outside gene matches: 5. The CDR3 runs 16 residues. CDR1 is KGHDR, CDR2 SFDVKD, per germline. CDR3 region: CATSDLTSGSYNEQFF. The CDR3 bases are TGTGCCACCAGTGATCTGACTAGCGGGTCTTACAATGAGCAGTTCTTC.

In its sample, this clonotype was seen a few times. The chain uses TRBV7-2 and TRBJ2-7, with no clear D. The germline gives CDR1 SGHTA, CDR2 FQGNSA. The CDR3 extends over 14 amino acids. V lost 3 bases and J lost 3, with 12 bases in between. The CDR3 DNA reads as TGTGCCAGCAGCTTTGGCTATGGGGACTACGAGCAGTACTTC. Amino acids: CASSFGYGDYEQYF.

This clonotype has just a few counts. This rearrangement joins TRBV24-1 to TRBJ1-2, with no clear D. The V and J ends lost 2 bases and 2 bases respectively, with 5 bases between them. Germline-derived CDR1 and CDR2 are KGHDR and SFDVKD. The CDR3 consists of 13 residues. CDR3 sequence (DNA): TGTGCCACCAGTGATTCGGGGAACTATGGCTACACCTTC. This encodes CATSDSGNYGYTF.

The V gene is TRBV15, the J gene TRBJ2-5; D ambiguous. Trimming removed 1 base from V and 5 bases from J, with 23 bases in between. From germline, CDR1 is LNHNV and CDR2 YYDKDF (reference sequence). This CDR3 has 18 amino acids. The CDR3 DNA reads as TGTGCCACCAGCAGAGGTTTTTTGCGGATAAGAACGGGCGAGACCCAGTACTTC. Translated, it gives CATSRGFLRIRTGETQYF.

The V call is TRBV5-1, the J call TRBJ2-2, with a possible D match to TRBD1 (6 bases). Looked up from germline, CDR1 is SGHRS and CDR2 is YFSETQ. The V end was cut by 7 bases, the J end by 4 bases, with 11 bases between. The CDR3 consists of 13 residues. DNA for the CDR3: TGCGCCAGCGGGCAGGGGAGCACCGGGGAGCTGTTTTTT. Translating gives CASGQGSTGELFF. The variable domain in full, completed from reference TRBV5-1 and TRBJ2-2, reads KAGVTQTPRYLIKTRGQQVTLSCSPISGHRSVSWYQQTPGQGLQFLFEYFSETQRNKGNFPGRFSGRQFSNSRSEMNVSTLELGDSALYLCASGQGSTGELFFGEGSRLTVL.

This chain connects TRBV7-2 to TRBJ2-3; 9 bases are a match to TRBD2. This CDR3 is built from 17 residues. Germline lookup yields CDR1 SGHTA and CDR2 FQGNSA. The J segment lost 0 bases and the V segment lost 2 bases, leaving 6 bases of the junction unmatched. The DNA for the CDR3 is TGTGCCAGCAGCTTAACCGCGGGAGGGACCAGCACAGATACGCAGTATTTT. Translation: CASSLTAGGTSTDTQYF.

This clonotype was counted between two and nine times. The J gene is TRBJ1-1, the V gene TRBV7-9; D might be TRBD1 (6 bases). The germline V and J ends were trimmed by 1 base and 5 bases, with 17 bases remaining between them. CDR1 is SEHNR, CDR2 FQNEAQ, per germline (reference sequence). The CDR3 has 16 amino acids. The chain's CDR3 is CASSLGGQAGGTEAFF. CDR3 in DNA: TGTGCCAGCAGCTTAGGGGGGCAGGCCGGGGGGACTGAAGCTTTCTTT.

This clonotype was counted a few times. V and J are TRBV20-1 and TRBJ2-5; perhaps D is TRBD1 or TRBD2 (5 bases each). CDR1 DFQATT and CDR2 SNEGSKA come from the germline V gene (reference sequence). V lost 3 bases and J lost 2, with 16 bases in between. The CDR3 length is 15 residues. CDR3 region: CSASSQGGRQETQYF. The CDR3 bases are TGCAGTGCTAGTAGCCAGGGCGGGCGGCAAGAGACCCAGTACTTC.

This clonotype has just a few counts. The rearrangement joins TRBV29-1 to TRBJ2-1, with a possible D match to TRBD2 (5 bases). The CDR3 consists of 13 residues. The ends were cut back, 0 bases at V and 4 bases at J, with 7 bases in the middle. Germline V gene sequence: CDR1 SQVTM, CDR2 ANQGSEA. This chain's CDR3 is CSVEDGDYNEQFF. CDR3 nucleotides: TGCAGCGTTGAAGACGGGGATTACAATGAGCAGTTCTTC.

This chain uses TRBV4-1 with TRBJ2-3; TRBD2 agrees at 12 bases. The CDR3 is 17 residues long. J was trimmed by 7 bases and V by 4 bases; bases with no gene match: 12. The germline V gene encodes CDR1 MGHRA and CDR2 YSYEKL. In DNA form, the CDR3 reads TGCGCCAGCAGCCTAGATAGACTAGCGGGAGTATCCTATACGCAGTATTTT. This codes for CASSLDRLAGVSYTQYF.

The chain has TRBV7-8 and TRBJ2-1; 13 nucleotides line up with TRBD2. Germline CDR1 SGHVS, CDR2 FQNEAQ. The length of the CDR3 is 16 residues. Trimming took 4 bases from V and 12 from J; bases not matched to a gene: 12. For the CDR3, the DNA is TGTGCCAGCAGCTCGCCTCAACTAGCGGGAGGGCCAAGGCAGTTCTTC. It encodes CASSSPQLAGGPRQFF.

V gene TRBV9 combines with J gene TRBJ2-5, with TRBD2 matching 11 bases. Trimming cost V 4 bases and J 2 bases; bases outside gene matches: 22. The V gene's germline CDR1 is SGDLS and CDR2 YYNGEE. CDR3 length: 21 amino acids. The CDR3 reads CASSPPARIAGGPMGQETQYF. CDR3 DNA sequence: TGTGCCAGCAGCCCACCAGCCAGGATAGCGGGAGGGCCGATGGGGCAAGAGACCCAGTACTTC.